This is a list of T cell receptor beta chains from one sample in a study of blood T cell repertoires in COVID-19. Assay used: immunoSEQ multiplex PCR; TCRdb lists only in-frame clones, some missing. The sample yields around 230,000 clones, 70% to 90% seen once. Specimen: peripheral blood. These receptors were obtained from a man between 50 and 59 years old with COVID-19, enrolled during active disease. The CDR3 runs from the conserved cysteine through the conserved F or W. A D gene is named only where the DNA matches it firmly. Clone size is not always given. Where it is, it says once, few, many or a class for expanded clones.

>TRBD2|TRBJ2-1|TRBV5-1|-
TGCGCCAGCAGCTACCTAGCGGGGATCTACAATGAGCAGTTCTTC
CASSYLAGIYNEQFF
>TRBD1|TRBJ2-2|TRBV18|few
TGTGCCAGCTCACCACGTGGACAGGGCGCGAACACCGGGGAGCTGTTTTTT
CASSPRGQGANTGELFF
>TRBD2|TRBJ2-2|TRBV9|-
TGTGCCAGCAGCGTACAACCCCCCATAGCGGGAGGGCCTGGGGAGCTGTTTTTT
CASSVQPPIAGGPGELFF
>-|TRBJ2-1|TRBV11-3|-
TGTGCCAGCAGCTCAGGTCACAAAAGCTCCTACAATGAGCAGTTCTTC
CASSSGHKSSYNEQFF
>TRBD1|TRBJ2-2|TRBV11-2|once
TGTGCCAGCCGGTCGGTCAGGGGGATAAACACCGGGGAGCTGTTTTTT
CASRSVRGINTGELFF
>TRBD2|TRBJ2-3|TRBV7-8|-
TGTGCCAGCAGCTTTTGGACTAGCGGTAGCACAGATACGCAGTATTTT
CASSFWTSGSTDTQYF
>-|TRBJ2-1|TRBV19|-
TGTGCCAGTAGGAAACAGGTCTTCTCCTACAATGAGCAGTTCTTC
CASRKQVFSYNEQFF
>TRBD1|TRBJ1-3|TRBV7-8|-
TGTGCCAGCAGCTTTACTGTGGGACAGGGGTTAGACACCATATATTTT
CASSFTVGQGLDTIYF
>TRBD1|TRBJ1-6|TRBV30|-
TGTGCCTGGAGTTCAGGGGGAGCATTAAATTCACCCCTCCACTTT
CAWSSGGALNSPLHF
>TRBD1|TRBJ1-2|TRBV30|-
TGTGCCTGGAGCAAGGGGGCCGCTATAGGCTACACCTTC
CAWSKGAAIGYTF
>TRBD1|TRBJ1-2|TRBV6-2/TRBV6-3|-
TGTGCCAGCAGCAACAGGGGAGACTATGGCTACACCTTC
CASSNRGDYGYTF
>TRBD1|TRBJ2-1|TRBV3-1/TRBV3-2|-
TGTGCCAGCAGCTCCGGACAGGGGCCGGTCTTC
CASSSGQGPVF
>-|TRBJ2-2|TRBV2|-
TGTGCCAGCATACTTTTCACCGGGGAGCTGTTTTTT
CASILFTGELFF
>-|TRBJ2-2|TRBV19|-
TGTGCCACTCAGGGAGGTTGGAACACCGGGGAGCTGTTTTTT
CATQGGWNTGELFF
>TRBD1|TRBJ1-3|TRBV5-5|once
TGTGCCAGCAGCACAGGGGGGGTAGGAAACACCATATATTTT
CASSTGGVGNTIYF
>TRBD1|TRBJ1-2|TRBV19|-
TGTGCCAGTAGTCCGGGACCAGGGACAGTGGGTGGCTACACCTTC
CASSPGPGTVGGYTF
>TRBD1|TRBJ2-7|TRBV5-4|-
TGTGCCAGCAGCTTGGCAGGGACAGGGAAGTACGAGCAGTACTTC
CASSLAGTGKYEQYF
>-|TRBJ2-5|TRBV2|-
TGTGCCAGCAGCCAGGGGCTAGCGGACCAAGAGACCCAGTACTTC
CASSQGLADQETQYF
>-|TRBJ1-5|TRBV7-8|-
TGTGCCAGCAGCTTAGTGTTTCCGGGGAGCAATCAGCCCCAGCATTTT
CASSLVFPGSNQPQHF
>TRBD2|TRBJ2-2|TRBV9|-
TGTGCCAGCAGCGAGGCGGGACTAGCGGGGGGGCGCGGCACCGGGGAGCTGTTTTTT
CASSEAGLAGGRGTGELFF
>-|TRBJ1-3|TRBV18|-
TGTGCCAGCTCACCGAACAGTGACTCTGGAAACACCATATATTTT
CASSPNSDSGNTIYF
>TRBD1|TRBJ1-2|TRBV6-2/TRBV6-3|-
TGTGCCAGCAGCCCCGGACAGGTCCTCGGCTACACCTTC
CASSPGQVLGYTF
>-|TRBJ2-1|TRBV12-2|-
TGTGCAAGTCGCTTAGAGATAGAGCCGTCCTACAATGAGCAGTTCTTC
CASRLEIEPSYNEQFF
>-|TRBJ1-4|TRBV19|-
TGTGCCAGTAGTAGGCAGTTTGATGAAAAACTGTTTTTT
CASSRQFDEKLFF
>TRBD1|TRBJ1-4|TRBV7-2|-
TGTGCCAGCAGCCCAGCGACAGGGGGCGGTTTTGAAAAACTGTTTTTT
CASSPATGGGFEKLFF
>-|TRBJ2-3|TRBV5-6|-
TGTGCCAGCAGCCCAACCCTTGATAGCCCTAACGGGATGGATACGCAGTATTTT
CASSPTLDSPNGMDTQYF
>TRBD2|TRBJ2-3|TRBV27|-
TGTGCCAGCAGTCCGGGACTAGCGAACAAAGATACGCAGTATTTT
CASSPGLANKDTQYF
>TRBD1|TRBJ2-5|TRBV27|-
TGTGCCAGCAGTCGTACAGGGGAGAGGGAGACCCAGTACTTC
CASSRTGERETQYF
>-|TRBJ1-3|TRBV5-5|-
TGTGCCAGCAGCCCGAAAACAGGGTTCTCTGGAAACACCATATATTTT
CASSPKTGFSGNTIYF
>TRBD1|TRBJ1-2|TRBV19|-
TGTGCCAGTAGTATGGACAGGGGTAACTATGGCTACACCTTC
CASSMDRGNYGYTF
>-|TRBJ2-3|TRBV9|once
TGTGCCAGCAGCGTACAGGCCGGAGATACGCAGTATTTT
CASSVQAGDTQYF
>-|TRBJ2-1|TRBV27|-
TGTGCCAGCAGCGTCCTAGCCCGAGGTGAGCAGTTCTTC
CASSVLARGEQFF
>-|TRBJ1-1|TRBV19|-
TGTGCCAGTGTGAGTGGGGCAGACCCGAACACTGAAGCTTTCTTT
CASVSGADPNTEAFF
>TRBD1|TRBJ2-5|TRBV7-9|-
TGTGCCAGCAGCTTAGTTACGGGACAGGGGAAAGAGACCCAGTACTTC
CASSLVTGQGKETQYF
>-|TRBJ2-2|TRBV5-1|-
TGCGCCAGCAGCTTGGGTGCAGGGATTACCGGGGAGCTGTTTTTT
CASSLGAGITGELFF
>TRBD1|TRBJ2-1|TRBV30|-
TGTGCCTGGAGTCCGGGTGGGGACAGATTAAATGAGCAGTTCTTC
CAWSPGGDRLNEQFF
>TRBD1|TRBJ1-2|TRBV9|-
TGTGCCAGCAGCGTCTCCGGCAGGGGGCACACCTTC
CASSVSGRGHTF
>TRBD2|TRBJ2-5|TRBV7-9|-
TGTGCCGGTAGCGGGGCCTCCCGCGTTCGAGGCGAGACCCAGTACTTC
CAGSGASRVRGETQYF
>-|TRBJ2-3|TRBV9|few
TGTGCCAGCAGCGTAGCCTCAGGGCCTAGCACAGATACGCAGTATTTT
CASSVASGPSTDTQYF
>-|TRBJ2-7|TRBV18|-
TGTGCCAGCTCACCAGGGCGGGGAACTTCCTACGAGCAGTACTTC
CASSPGRGTSYEQYF
>TRBD2|TRBJ2-1|TRBV7-9|few
TGTGCCAGCAGCTTAGCCCTAATTTGGGCTAGCGGGTATTTCAATGAGCAGTTCTTC
CASSLALIWASGYFNEQFF
>-|TRBJ1-4|TRBV29-1|-
TGCAGCGTCTCGCGTACTGGTGAAAAACTGTTTTTT
CSVSRTGEKLFF
>-|TRBJ1-3|TRBV27|-
TGTGCCAGCAGTCCCCGGTACGCCGGGGGGAAACACTCTGGAAACACCATATATTTT
CASSPRYAGGKHSGNTIYF
>-|TRBJ1-2|TRBV5-1|-
TGCGCCAGCAGCCTGTCTGGGGAGGATGGCTACACCTTC
CASSLSGEDGYTF
>TRBD1|TRBJ1-2|TRBV2|-
TGTGCCAGCAGAAACTTACGACTAGGACAGGGAAGGAATGGCTACACCTTC
CASRNLRLGQGRNGYTF
>TRBD1|TRBJ1-5|TRBV5-6|-
TGTGCCAGCAGCACCGGGACAGCAACTCAGCCCCAGCATTTT
CASSTGTATQPQHF
>-|TRBJ1-1|TRBV9|-
TGTGCCAGCAGCGTAGATCTGTACACTGAAGCTTTCTTT
CASSVDLYTEAFF
>TRBD2|TRBJ2-7|TRBV27|-
TGTGCCAGCAGTTTCACTCCGGGACTAGCGGGATCGGCGCAGTACTTC
CASSFTPGLAGSAQYF
>-|TRBJ1-1|TRBV6-5|-
TGTGCCAGCAGCGCCAGTGGGGGCTACACTGAAGCTTTCTTT
CASSASGGYTEAFF
>-|TRBJ2-5|TRBV7-9|-
TGTGCCAGCAGCTTTATGACAGGCCAAGAGACCCAGTACTTC
CASSFMTGQETQYF
>-|TRBJ1-2|TRBV9|few
TGTGCCAGCAGCGTGCGGGAGGGGGATCTACATGGCTACACCTTC
CASSVREGDLHGYTF
>-|TRBJ2-7|TRBV6-5|once
TGTGCCAGCAGTTACCGGGGAAGTCGGACCTACGAGCAGTACTTC
CASSYRGSRTYEQYF
>TRBD1|TRBJ1-2|TRBV6-5|-
TGTGCCAGCAGCAGGGACAGAACCAACTATGGCTACACCTTC
CASSRDRTNYGYTF
>TRBD2|TRBJ2-7|TRBV18|-
TGTGCCAGCTCAGCAACGTTTAGCGGGAGGTCCTACGAGCAGTACTTC
CASSATFSGRSYEQYF
>TRBD1|TRBJ1-4|TRBV10-2|-
TGCGCCAGCAGCAGGGGGTATGAAAAACTGTTTTTT
CASSRGYEKLFF
>-|TRBJ2-2|TRBV6-2/TRBV6-3|-
TGTGCCAGCAGTCCGGGTTTGATAAGTGTCGGGGAGCTGTTTTTT
CASSPGLISVGELFF
>-|TRBJ1-5|TRBV5-8|-
TGTGCCAGCAGCTTGGCGTTGAATCAGCCCCAGCATTTT
CASSLALNQPQHF
>-|TRBJ1-1|TRBV18|-
TGTGCCAGCTCACCGGCGGGACGTTCGAACACTGAAGCTTTCTTT
CASSPAGRSNTEAFF